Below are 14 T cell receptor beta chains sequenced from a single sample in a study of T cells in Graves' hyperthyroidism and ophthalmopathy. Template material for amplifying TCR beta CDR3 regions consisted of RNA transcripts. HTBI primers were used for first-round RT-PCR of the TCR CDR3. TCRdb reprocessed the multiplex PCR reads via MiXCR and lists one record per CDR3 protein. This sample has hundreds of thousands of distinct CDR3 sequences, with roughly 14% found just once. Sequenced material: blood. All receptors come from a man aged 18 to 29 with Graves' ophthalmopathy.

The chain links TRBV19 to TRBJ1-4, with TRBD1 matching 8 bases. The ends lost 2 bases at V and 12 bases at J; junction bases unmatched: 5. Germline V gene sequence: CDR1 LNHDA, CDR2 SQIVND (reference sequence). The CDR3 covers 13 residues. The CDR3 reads CASSIQQGEELFF. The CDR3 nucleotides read TGTGCCAGTAGTATACAACAGGGGGAGGAACTGTTTTTT.

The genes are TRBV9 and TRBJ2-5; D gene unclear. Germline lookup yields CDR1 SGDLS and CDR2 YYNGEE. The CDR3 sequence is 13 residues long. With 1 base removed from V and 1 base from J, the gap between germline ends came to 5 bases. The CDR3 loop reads CASSVNAQETQYF. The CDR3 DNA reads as TGTGCCAGCAGCGTAAACGCCCAAGAGACCCAGTACTTC.

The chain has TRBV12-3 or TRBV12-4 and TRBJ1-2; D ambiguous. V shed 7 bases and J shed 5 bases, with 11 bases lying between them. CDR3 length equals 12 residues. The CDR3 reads CASMAGRYGYTF. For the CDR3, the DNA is TGTGCCAGCATGGCAGGACGATATGGCTACACCTTC.

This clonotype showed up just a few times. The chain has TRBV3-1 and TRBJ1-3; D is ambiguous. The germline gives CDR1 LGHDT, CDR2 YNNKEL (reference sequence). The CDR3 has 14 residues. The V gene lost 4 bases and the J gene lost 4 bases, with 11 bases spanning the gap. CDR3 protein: CASSPTGNGNTIYF. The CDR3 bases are TGTGCCAGCAGCCCTACGGGGAACGGAAACACCATATATTTT.

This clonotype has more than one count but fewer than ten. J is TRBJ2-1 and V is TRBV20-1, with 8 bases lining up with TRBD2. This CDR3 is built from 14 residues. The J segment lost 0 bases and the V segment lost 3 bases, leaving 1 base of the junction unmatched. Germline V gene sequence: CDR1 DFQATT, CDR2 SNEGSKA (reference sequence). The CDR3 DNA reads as TGCAGTGCTAGGACTAGCGCCTCCTACAATGAGCAGTTCTTC. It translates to CSARTSASYNEQFF.

CDR3 region: CASSPTLNYGYTF. In DNA, the CDR3 is TGTGCCAGCTCACCTACACTCAACTATGGCTACACCTTC. The chain uses TRBV18 and TRBJ1-2; D remains unclear. Trimming took 3 bases from V and 2 from J, leaving 7 bases between them. From germline, CDR1 is KGHSH and CDR2 LQKENI. The CDR3 sequence is 13 residues long. The full variable domain, completed using reference TRBV18 and TRBJ1-2, is NAGVMQNPRHLVRRRGQEARLRCSPMKGHSHVYWYRQLPEEGLKFMVYLQKENIIDESGMPKERFSAEFPKEGPSILRIQQVVRGDSAAYFCASSPTLNYGYTFGSGTRLTVV.

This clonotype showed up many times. As DNA, the CDR3 is TGTGCCAGCAGCCTAAGGGAGGACTATGGCTACACCTTC. Translating it yields CASSLREDYGYTF. The V and J genes are TRBV7-2 and TRBJ1-2; D is undetermined. The CDR3 covers 13 residues. Trimming cost V 5 bases and J 3 bases, with 10 bases left between them. CDR1 and CDR2 from the germline V gene are SGHTA and FQGNSA.

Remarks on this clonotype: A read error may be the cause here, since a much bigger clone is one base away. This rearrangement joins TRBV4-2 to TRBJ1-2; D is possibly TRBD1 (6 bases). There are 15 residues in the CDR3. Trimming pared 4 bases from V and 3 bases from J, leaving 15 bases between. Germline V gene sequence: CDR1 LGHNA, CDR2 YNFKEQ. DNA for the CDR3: TGTGCCAGCAGCCTCCAAGGGGGAGAGTACTATGGCTACACCTTC. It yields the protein CASSLQGGEYYGYTF.

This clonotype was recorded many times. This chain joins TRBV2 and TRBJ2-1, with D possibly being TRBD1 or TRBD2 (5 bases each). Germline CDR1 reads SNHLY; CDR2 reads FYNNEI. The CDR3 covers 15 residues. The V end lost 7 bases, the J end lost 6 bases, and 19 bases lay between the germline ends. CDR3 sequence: CASTEGASPPNEQFF. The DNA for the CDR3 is TGTGCCAGCACCGAAGGGGCTAGCCCTCCCAATGAGCAGTTCTTC.

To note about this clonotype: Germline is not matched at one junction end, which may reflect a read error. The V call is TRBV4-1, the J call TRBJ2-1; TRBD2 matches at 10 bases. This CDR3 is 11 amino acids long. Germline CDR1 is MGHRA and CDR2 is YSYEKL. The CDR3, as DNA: TGCGCCAGCAGCCGAGGACTAGCGGACGTCTTC. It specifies CASSRGLADVF.

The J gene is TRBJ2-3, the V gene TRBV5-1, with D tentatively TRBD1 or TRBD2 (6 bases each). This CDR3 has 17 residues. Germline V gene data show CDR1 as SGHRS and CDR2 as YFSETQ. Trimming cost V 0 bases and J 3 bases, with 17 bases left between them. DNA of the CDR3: TGCGCCAGCAGCTTGGTCCGGGGGCCTCTAGGGACAGATACGCAGTATTTT. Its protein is CASSLVRGPLGTDTQYF.

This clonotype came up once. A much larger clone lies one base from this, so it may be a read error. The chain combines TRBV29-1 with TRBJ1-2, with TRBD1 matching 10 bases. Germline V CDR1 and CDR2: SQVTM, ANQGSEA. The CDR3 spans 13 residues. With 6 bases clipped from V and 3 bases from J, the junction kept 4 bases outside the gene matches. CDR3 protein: CSVGTGVDYGYTF. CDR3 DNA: TGCAGCGTCGGGACAGGGGTCGACTATGGCTACACCTTC. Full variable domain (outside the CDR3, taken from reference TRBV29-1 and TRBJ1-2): SAVISQKPSRDICQRGTSLTIQCQVDSQVTMMFWYRQQPGQSLTLIATANQGSEATYESGFVIDKFPISRPNLTFSTLTVSNMSPEDSSIYLCSVGTGVDYGYTFGSGTRLTVV.

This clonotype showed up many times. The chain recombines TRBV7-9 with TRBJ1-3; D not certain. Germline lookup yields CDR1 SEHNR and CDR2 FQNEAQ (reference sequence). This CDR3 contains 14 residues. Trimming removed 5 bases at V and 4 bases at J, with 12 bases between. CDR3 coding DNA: TGTGCCAGCAGCCCAAGACATATCGGAAACACCATATATTTT. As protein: CASSPRHIGNTIYF.

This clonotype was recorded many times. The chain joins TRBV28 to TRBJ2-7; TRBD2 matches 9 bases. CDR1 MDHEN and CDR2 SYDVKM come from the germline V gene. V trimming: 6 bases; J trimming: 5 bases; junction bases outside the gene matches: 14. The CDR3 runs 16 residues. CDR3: CASSPSRRGGLDEQYF. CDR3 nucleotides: TGTGCCAGCAGCCCCTCTCGGCGGGGGGGCTTAGACGAGCAGTACTTC.